This T cell receptor (beta chain) was observed in a study of blood T cells in healthy people across ages (dated by TCRdb to the mid-2010s). General notes on the study: Template switching captured roughly one uniquely barcoded TCR beta cDNA molecule per two T cells in model experiments. Donors were grouped into four age groups: young (average 16 years), middle-aged (about 40), aged (roughly 67) and long-lived (around 80). To avoid experimental bias, donors of different ages were distributed randomly across sequencing lanes. To track age-related changes in TCR beta repertoire diversity, the study relied on deep sequencing normalized with unique cDNA molecular identifiers. For two donors (one aged 18 to 30 and one aged 80 or older), the study analyzed two additional independent replicas of 1 million unique cDNA reads from the same blood draw. The paper's findings and limits, for the study overall: Estimates of total diversity from one million sequenced T cells were regarded as lower bounds and underestimates. A strong correlation was found between observed TCR beta diversity and the percentage of naive T cells measured by flow cytometry. Compared with the aged group, more naive CD4+ T cells, fewer expanded clones and increased TCR diversity were shown by the long-lived group, suggesting age selection. Conclusive comparison of naive and antigen-experienced compartments was prevented by the profiling of bulk unsorted PBMCs. Observed TCR beta diversity per million T cells fell roughly linearly with age, and a significant reduction was already apparent by age around 39. Donor CMV infection status was unknown, potentially confounding age-related changes in expanded clonotypes.

This clonotype was observed a handful of times. Its antigen is unknown. Qualities for individual bases were not recorded, and no much larger clone is one base off. V is pared back by 5 bases and J by 1 base, with 24 bases lying between the germline termini. CDR1 is given as SGHAT and CDR2 as FQNNGV, both from the germline V gene. From cysteine to phenylalanine, the CDR3 is 18 amino acids long. The only DNA kept is the CDR3, 54 bases in frame from the first base. Systemically healthy Caucasian individuals from Russia, 39 in total and aged roughly 6 to 95 years, were included as donors. Roughly 9 milliliters of peripheral blood were drawn from each donor into EDTA-treated Vacutainer tubes. Ficoll-Paque density-gradient centrifugation was used to isolate PBMCs, with at least 6 million per sample. Total RNA was extracted from PBMCs with Trizol reagent, with at least 6 micrograms obtained per sample. The percentages of naive CD45RAhigh/CD27high T cells were determined by flow cytometry on a PBMC aliquot from every donor.

Receptor libraries were prepared by 5' RACE. The reads were generated on an Illumina HiSeq 2500. A second PCR of roughly 7 to 12 cycles was run with a J-beta primer mix and a sample-barcoded 5' primer. A template-switch 5' adaptor carrying 12 random nucleotides introduced a unique molecular identifier onto each TCR beta cDNA molecule. Each sample yielded at least 2.5 million CDR3-containing paired-end reads. First-strand cDNA was synthesized from all RNA with the Mint cDNA synthesis kit, primed by a TRBC-specific oligonucleotide. Following uracil-DNA glycosylase treatment, all cDNA underwent a first 18-cycle PCR with the universal primers M1SS and BC2_uni_R. The original methods were these. Normalization of each sample was performed by random selection of 1 million high-quality reads, each carrying a distinct molecular identifier. Instead of being binned into consensus sequences, reads that shared molecular identifiers were thrown out. CDR3 identification, clonotype clustering and error correction used MiTCR with a Q25 quality threshold and the strictest error-elimination algorithm. A nonparametric unseen species model with Euler transformation was used to estimate a lower bound on total TCR beta diversity. Starting from the raw public reads, TCRdb applied fastp trimming at Q25, assembled clones with MiXCR and retained in-frame beta chains. When rows share a CDR3 protein, they turn into one entry using the most common DNA and genes. The V and J calls follow TCRdb's processing rather than the paper's. The sample table records roughly 800,000 distinct CDR3 sequences; about three fifths of these occur just once. The leading ten clones occupy roughly 20% of the sample.

The chain is encoded by TRBV11-2 joined to TRBJ2-7; the D segment may tentatively be TRBD1 or TRBD2, each giving 5 matched bases. The clonotype originates from a man younger than 40 in good health. Sequenced sample: blood. The CDR3 reads CASSPRGVRLPRSYEQYF. In nucleotide form, the sequence is TGTGCCAGCAGCCCAAGAGGGGTTCGGTTACCGAGATCCTACGAGCAGTACTTC.